These T cell receptor beta chains were read from a single sample in a study of blood T cell repertoires in COVID-19. Generated by immunoSEQ multiplex PCR, the TCRdb table keeps only in-frame clones and is missing some. The table has hundreds of thousands of clones, roughly 85% seen once. The sequenced sample was peripheral blood. These TCRs come from a man aged 40-50 years with acute or convalescent COVID-19. Each CDR3 is given with its conserved first and last residue. Each record gives: J gene, clone size, D gene, V gene, CDR3 protein, CDR3 DNA. D genes are given only for firm matches. Where a row states a size, it is once, few, many or the class of an expanded clone; other rows omit it.

>TRBJ1-1|.|.|TRBV7-2
CASSADKNTEAFF
TGTGCCAGCAGCGCCGACAAGAACACTGAAGCTTTCTTT
>TRBJ2-4|.|TRBD2|TRBV7-9
CASSEGLRSDIQYF
TGTGCCAGCAGCGAGGGACTACGCTCAGACATTCAGTACTTC
>TRBJ2-7|.|TRBD1|TRBV24-1
CATSDSTGGSYEQYF
TGTGCCACCAGTGACTCGACAGGGGGCTCCTACGAGCAGTACTTC
>TRBJ1-2|.|TRBD1|TRBV6-2/TRBV6-3
CASSGTALSYGYTF
TGTGCCAGCAGCGGGACAGCGTTGAGCTATGGCTACACCTTC
>TRBJ1-2|.|TRBD1|TRBV6-5
CASRIWTGEGYTF
TGTGCCAGCAGGATTTGGACAGGGGAAGGCTACACCTTC
>TRBJ1-2|.|.|TRBV5-5
CASTITTRGDYGYTF
TGTGCCAGCACAATCACAACCCGGGGGGACTATGGCTACACCTTC
>TRBJ1-1|once|.|TRBV19
CATSLGVGGTEAFF
TGTGCCACCTCCCTAGGGGTGGGTGGCACTGAAGCTTTCTTT
>TRBJ1-1|.|TRBD1|TRBV5-4
CASSPGTGAGNTEAFF
TGTGCCAGCAGCCCCGGGACAGGGGCGGGGAACACTGAAGCTTTCTTT
>TRBJ1-2|.|TRBD1|TRBV7-2
CASSADRGRGSGAGYTF
TGTGCCAGCAGCGCAGACAGGGGGCGAGGGTCCGGGGCAGGCTACACCTTC
>TRBJ1-1|.|.|TRBV29-1
CSVLRGTVGTTEAFF
TGCAGCGTCCTAAGGGGGACGGTAGGGACCACTGAAGCTTTCTTT
>TRBJ2-7|few|.|TRBV6-5
CASRWGGAYEQYF
TGTGCCAGCAGGTGGGGCGGGGCCTACGAGCAGTACTTC
>TRBJ1-2|.|.|TRBV19
CASSLHSGYTF
TGTGCCAGTAGTCTCCACTCCGGCTACACCTTC
>TRBJ2-1|.|.|TRBV5-8
CASSLFRDNEQFF
TGTGCCAGCAGCTTGTTCAGGGACAATGAGCAGTTCTTC
>TRBJ1-2|once|TRBD1|TRBV7-8
CASSLPGQELLDGYTF
TGTGCCAGCAGCCTTCCGGGACAGGAATTATTGGATGGCTACACCTTC
>TRBJ2-3|.|.|TRBV9
CASSVGQAPDTQYF
TGTGCCAGCAGCGTAGGACAGGCCCCCGATACGCAGTATTTT
>TRBJ1-6|.|.|TRBV3-1/TRBV3-2
CASSQGGSPLHF
TGTGCCAGCAGCCAAGGCGGTTCACCCCTCCACTTT
>TRBJ1-6|.|TRBD1|TRBV27
CASSFSQGRSPLHF
TGTGCCAGCAGTTTTTCACAGGGGCGTTCACCCCTCCACTTT
>TRBJ1-1|.|.|TRBV6-1
CASSEQGSAAFF
TGTGCCAGCAGTGAACAGGGTTCTGCAGCTTTCTTT
>TRBJ2-1|.|.|TRBV7-3
CASSLGPSNEQFF
TGTGCCAGCAGCTTAGGGCCTTCCAATGAGCAGTTCTTC
>TRBJ1-1|.|.|TRBV7-9
CASSLLTQNTEAFF
TGTGCCAGCAGCTTATTAACTCAGAACACTGAAGCTTTCTTT
>TRBJ2-3|.|TRBD1|TRBV3-1/TRBV3-2
CASSPTGGGSTDTQYF
TGTGCCAGCAGCCCCACAGGGGGCGGGAGCACAGATACGCAGTATTTT
>TRBJ2-1|.|TRBD2|TRBV7-2
CASSSLAGANNEQFF
TGTGCCAGCAGCTCCTTAGCGGGGGCTAACAATGAGCAGTTCTTC
>TRBJ1-6|.|TRBD1|TRBV7-6
CASSLAGQGDSPLHF
TGTGCCAGCAGCTTAGCAGGACAGGGAGATTCACCCCTCCACTTT
>TRBJ1-6|.|.|TRBV5-6
CASSFSRGLGHNSPLHF
TGTGCCAGCAGCTTCAGCAGGGGTCTAGGGCATAATTCACCCCTCCACTTT
>TRBJ1-2|.|TRBD1|TRBV5-1
CASSLAQGVSSGYTF
TGCGCCAGCAGCTTGGCCCAGGGGGTTTCTAGTGGCTACACCTTC
>TRBJ2-5|.|TRBD2|TRBV7-2
CASSPGGPQETQYF
TGTGCCAGCAGTCCGGGGGGGCCCCAAGAGACCCAGTACTTC
>TRBJ2-3|.|.|TRBV6-5
CASSQAADTQYF
TGTGCCAGCAGCCAGGCCGCAGATACGCAGTATTTT
>TRBJ2-7|.|.|TRBV11-3
CASSPHGGVGIYEQYF
TGTGCCAGCAGCCCCCATGGAGGGGTGGGGATCTACGAGCAGTACTTC
>TRBJ1-1|.|TRBD1|TRBV19
CASSIVWSRGQGLLPAFF
TGTGCCAGTAGTATAGTTTGGTCGAGGGGACAGGGCCTACTACCTGCTTTCTTT
>TRBJ1-6|.|.|TRBV5-4
CASSLGHFNSPLHF
TGTGCCAGCAGCCTAGGCCACTTCAATTCACCCCTCCACTTT
>TRBJ2-2|.|.|TRBV18
CASSPMTTKNTGELFF
TGTGCCAGCTCACCAATGACGACAAAGAACACCGGGGAGCTGTTTTTT